Below, 8 T cell receptor beta chains from the same sample are listed, as sequenced in a study of brain T cells in children with intractable seizures. Sequencing was limited to surgery cases with top T cell transcript signatures in brain tissue. The data were produced by immunoSEQ multiplex PCR, yet TCRdb's version contains in-frame clones alone and is incomplete. The table records more than 7,500 clones, around 69% of them present only once. The sequenced sample was resected brain tissue, obtained at surgery. Receptors originate from a boy under two years old with tuberous sclerosis and intractable seizures.

The V call is TRBV6-5, the J call TRBJ2-7; D remains unclear. The CDR3 contains 12 residues. Per germline, CDR1 MNHEY and CDR2 SVGAGI. Trimming cost V 6 bases and J 2 bases, with 8 bases left between them. CDR3 loop: CASRPETYEQYF. CDR3 DNA: TGTGCCAGCAGACCTGAGACCTACGAGCAGTACTTC.

The rearrangement joins TRBV6-5 to TRBJ2-1; no definite D call. Trimming shortened V by 8 bases and J by 1 base, and 9 bases separated the two germline ends. The CDR3 consists of 13 residues. CDR1 MNHEY and CDR2 SVGAGI come from the germline V gene. The CDR3 nucleotides read TGTGCCAGCTCCCCAGGTTCCTACAATGAGCAGTTCTTC. This encodes CASSPGSYNEQFF.

CDR3 nucleotide sequence: TGTGCCATCCTAAACTGGTCCAATGAGCAGTTCTTC. It translates to CAILNWSNEQFF. The chain combines TRBV6-5 with TRBJ2-1; D is ambiguous. V shed 10 bases and J shed 6 bases, with 13 bases lying between them. The CDR3 totals 12 residues. Per the germline V gene, CDR1 is MNHEY and CDR2 is SVGAGI.

V and J are TRBV7-2 and TRBJ1-2, with 9 bases matching TRBD1. This CDR3 has 15 amino acids. V gave up 1 base and J gave up 4 bases; unmatched junction bases: 4. Germline CDR1 and CDR2: SGHTA and FQGNSA. CDR3 sequence reads: CASSLVGQGAYGYTF. CDR3 DNA: TGTGCCAGCAGCTTAGTGGGACAGGGCGCCTATGGCTACACCTTC.

About this clone itself: Other DNA sequences in this specimen translate into the identical CDR3. This chain joins TRBV6-6 and TRBJ1-2; unclear D gene. Germline V CDR1 and CDR2: MNHNY, SVGAGI (reference sequence). Trimming shortened V by 6 bases and J by 6 bases, and 8 bases separated the two germline ends. This CDR3 spans 11 amino acids. CDR3 loop: CASRTVDGYTF. The CDR3 coding sequence is TGTGCCAGCAGAACTGTGGATGGCTACACCTTC.

This rearrangement joins TRBV6-1 to TRBJ1-2; a possible D gene is TRBD1 (5 bases). The germline CDR1 and CDR2 sequences are MNHNS and SASEGT. There are 15 residues in the CDR3. Trimming cost V 7 bases and J 4 bases, with 19 bases left between them. CDR3 residues: CASIIHKGTGYGYTF. The CDR3 nucleotides are TGTGCCAGCATCATCCACAAAGGGACCGGCTATGGCTACACCTTC.

The chain has TRBV28 and TRBJ1-5; 7 bases match TRBD1. Per germline, CDR1 MDHEN and CDR2 SYDVKM. The junction had 16 bases not matched to a gene; V was cut back by 7 bases and J by 7 bases. This CDR3 contains 16 residues. The CDR3 DNA sequence: TGTGCCAGCACCCAACTCCGGGGTACAGGGGACCAGCCCCAGCATTTT. It yields the protein CASTQLRGTGDQPQHF.

The V gene is TRBV6-6, the J gene TRBJ1-1; D not certain. V lost 6 bases and J 8 bases, leaving 1 base between the germline ends. This CDR3 is built from 8 residues. Germline V gene lookup returns CDR1 MNHNY and CDR2 SVGAGI (reference sequence). CDR3 in DNA: TGTGCCAGCAGCGAAGCTTTCTTT. It specifies CASSEAFF.